This T cell receptor (beta chain) was recovered during a study of regulatory T cells in long-lasting Graves disease. Notes on the study in general: Sharing of public clonotypes was greater in persistent patients (more than 2,500) than in new patients (roughly 880).

The time point: newly diagnosed GD, antithyroid drugs for less than 3 months. RNA extracted from PBMCs served as the sequencing template. EDTA tubes held roughly 9.9 milliliters of peripheral blood from each patient. The sample holds many counts of this clonotype. Its target is not known. V lost 0 bases to trimming and J lost 4 bases, with 10 bases between them. This CDR3 is 15 amino acids long. The germline gives CDR1 MNHEY, CDR2 SVGAGI. Arm-PCR of CDR3 regions with iRepertoire HTBI primers generated TCR beta libraries. MiXCR was run by TCRdb on the multiplex PCR reads, yielding one entry per CDR3 protein. The sample lists around 500,000 distinct CDR3 sequences; around 15% were seen once. This sample was shared with a second study, whose subject was T cells in Graves' hyperthyroidism and ophthalmopathy. Per that study: HTBI primers were the set used in a first-round RT-PCR of the TCR CDR3. Most clonotypes that expanded in the thyroid above 0.001 also showed up in blood.

The receptor was isolated from a woman aged 40-65 years with Graves disease. The rearrangement uses TRBV6-5 and TRBJ1-5, with D unresolved. The sample in question was peripheral blood mononuclear cells (PBMCs), obtained at new diagnosis, from a patient treated with antithyroid drugs. CDR3 bases: TGTGCCAGCAGTTACTCGGTCGGAGGTAATCAGCCCCAGCATTTT. Amino acids: CASSYSVGGNQPQHF.